This paragraph covers one T cell receptor (beta chain) sequence. The protocol was immunoSEQ multiplex PCR, while the TCRdb copy is restricted to in-frame clones and leaves out a portion. The sample yields 130,000 to 150,000 clones, roughly nine tenths seen once. This record belongs to a study of blood T cell repertoires in COVID-19. The CDR3 sequence is 15 residues long. V was pared by 5 bases and J by 4 bases, with 7 bases of the junction left unmatched. Germline CDR1 and CDR2: LNHNV and YYDKDF (reference sequence). The receptor comes from a woman aged 60 to 75 with active COVID-19. The genes are TRBV15 and TRBJ2-2; 7 bases line up with TRBD1. The source material was peripheral blood. The CDR3 DNA reads TGTGCCACCAGCTGGGACAGACCGAGCACCGGGGAGCTGTTTTTT. It yields the protein CATSWDRPSTGELFF.